Here is one T cell receptor (beta chain) with its context. The sample belongs to a study of blood T cell repertoires in COVID-19. The CDR3 sequence is 16 residues long. The germline gives CDR1 MNHEY, CDR2 SVGAGI. Trimming removed 4 bases from V and 4 bases from J; junction bases left unmatched: 8. Authors' data handling: How many nucleated cells were present was estimated from reference gene primer amplification. Sequencing was performed with immunoSEQ multiplex PCR; in TCRdb, only in-frame clones are kept and a portion is missing. From that table come the V and J calls and clone size; the DNA was used to work out D and trimming. The table has about 140,000 clones, approximately 90% seen once.

The sample was peripheral blood. The chain recombines TRBV6-5 with TRBJ1-5; the match to TRBD1 covers 9 bases. The clonotype comes from a woman aged 50 to 65 with active or convalescent COVID-19. This chain's CDR3 is CASSFAQGAGNQPQHF. The CDR3 region has the DNA TGTGCCAGCAGTTTTGCACAGGGGGCAGGAAATCAGCCCCAGCATTTT.